The T cell receptor (beta chain) described here comes from a study of T cell responses to AZD1222 COVID-19 vaccine. As for this clone: Its antigen is not known.

Assay: immunoSEQ multiplex PCR; the TCRdb copy retains only in-frame clones and omits some. The sample consists of more than 95,000 clones, 92% of them appearing once. Study-wide results and limits: Within unmutated variant regions lay the reported targets of nearly half of spike-specific TCRs. Vaccine-associated CD4 TCRs ranged over spike, dominating at 160-218 and 743-854. Increases in Spike-specific TCR breadth and depth were seen after two AZD1222 doses.

From germline, CDR1 is SGHDT and CDR2 YYEEEE. The V gene lost 5 bases and the J gene lost 0 bases, with 12 bases spanning the gap. CDR3 length: 15 residues. V and J are TRBV5-6 and TRBJ1-3, with D perhaps TRBD1 (5 bases). The sequence came from an adult in good health. The source material was peripheral blood, sampled on day 0 of AZD1222 vaccination. The CDR3 here is CASSRPQGSGNTIYF. The CDR3 DNA reads TGTGCCAGCAGTCGACCTCAGGGCTCTGGAAACACCATATATTTT.